This T cell receptor (beta chain) was observed in a study of vaccination effects on CD4 cells after COVID-19. The protocol was immunoSEQ multiplex PCR, while the TCRdb copy is restricted to in-frame clones and leaves out a portion. The sample yields 27,000 or so clones, about 70% seen once. Trimming removed 2 bases from V and 3 bases from J; junction bases left unmatched: 6. The CDR3 is 16 residues long. Germline values: CDR1 LNHDA, CDR2 SQIVND (reference sequence). Within the ViraFEST assay, antigen-specific CD4+ T cells underwent expansion with viral peptide pools prior to sequencing. A 10-day culture period preceded the isolation of CD4+ T cells. The study found no prior SARS-CoV-2 infection in the vaccine recipients, who tested negative for nucleocapsid antibodies. A word on this clone: Its antigen is not known.

Sequences were derived from CD4+ T cells from PBMCs cultured with HCoV-NL63 spike peptides, sampled before COVID-19 vaccination. The receptor's source is a human donor who received a COVID-19 vaccine. The V gene is TRBV19, the J gene TRBJ2-2; 7 nucleotides match TRBD1. The DNA for the CDR3 is TGTGCCAGTAGTATAACCGGGACAGTCGACACCGGGGAGCTGTTTTTT. Encoded protein: CASSITGTVDTGELFF.